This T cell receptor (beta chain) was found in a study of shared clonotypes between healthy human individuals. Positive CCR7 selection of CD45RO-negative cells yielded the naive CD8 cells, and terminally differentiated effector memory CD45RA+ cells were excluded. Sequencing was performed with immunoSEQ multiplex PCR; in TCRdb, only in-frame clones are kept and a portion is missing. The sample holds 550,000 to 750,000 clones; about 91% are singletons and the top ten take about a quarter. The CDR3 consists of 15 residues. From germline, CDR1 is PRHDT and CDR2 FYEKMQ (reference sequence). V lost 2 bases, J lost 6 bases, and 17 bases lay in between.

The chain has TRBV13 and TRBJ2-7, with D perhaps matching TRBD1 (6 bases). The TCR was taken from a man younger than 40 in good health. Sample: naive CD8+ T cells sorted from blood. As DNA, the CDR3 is TGTGCCAGCAGCTTATTCGCCCAGGGGAAAGGCGAGCAGTACTTC. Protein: CASSLFAQGKGEQYF.